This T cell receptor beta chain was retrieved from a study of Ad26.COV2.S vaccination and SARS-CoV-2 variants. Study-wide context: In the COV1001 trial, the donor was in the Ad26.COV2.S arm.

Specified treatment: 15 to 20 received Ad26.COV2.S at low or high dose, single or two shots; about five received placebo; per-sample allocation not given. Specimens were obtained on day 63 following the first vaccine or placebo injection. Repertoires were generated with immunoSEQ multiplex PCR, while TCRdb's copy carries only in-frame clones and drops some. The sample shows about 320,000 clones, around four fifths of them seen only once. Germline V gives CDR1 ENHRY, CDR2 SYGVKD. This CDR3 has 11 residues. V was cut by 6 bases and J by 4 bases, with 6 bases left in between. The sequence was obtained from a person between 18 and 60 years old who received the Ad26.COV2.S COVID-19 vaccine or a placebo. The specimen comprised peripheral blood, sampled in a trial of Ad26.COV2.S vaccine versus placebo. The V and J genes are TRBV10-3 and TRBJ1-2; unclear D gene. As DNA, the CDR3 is TGTGCCATCAGCCTATCCTATGGCTACACCTTC. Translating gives CAISLSYGYTF.